Below, 10 T cell receptor beta chains from the same sample are listed, as sequenced in a study of blood T cell repertoires in COVID-19. Assay used: immunoSEQ multiplex PCR; TCRdb lists only in-frame clones, some missing. Here the sample spans 150,000 or so clones, 80% to 90% being singletons. The sequenced sample was peripheral blood. The receptors shown here come from a woman in her fifties or sixties in a cohort sampled during active or convalescent COVID-19.

The chain combines TRBV6-6 with TRBJ1-1; 7 nucleotides match TRBD1. The CDR3 is 13 amino acids. V lost 2 bases and J lost 6; bases outside the gene matches: 3. Germline values: CDR1 MNHNY, CDR2 SVGAGI (reference sequence). The CDR3 nucleotides read TGTGCCAGCAGTTACCCGACAGGGCCTGAAGCTTTCTTT. Translation gives CASSYPTGPEAFF.

The chain is built from TRBV27 and TRBJ2-1; tentative D call: TRBD2 (5 bases). V gave up 5 bases and J gave up 7 bases, with 12 bases separating them. CDR1 MNHEY and CDR2 SMNVEV come from the germline V gene (reference sequence). This CDR3 is built from 13 residues. The CDR3 region has the DNA TGTGCCAGCAGTCAGCGGTCCACGAATGAGCAGTTCTTC. Protein sequence: CASSQRSTNEQFF.

The chain has TRBV5-1 and TRBJ2-7, with 8 bases fitting TRBD1. Germline values: CDR1 SGHRS, CDR2 YFSETQ. The CDR3 is 12 residues long. The trim removed 4 bases at V and 6 bases at J, leaving 3 bases unmatched. The CDR3 spells CASSKGQGEQYF. The CDR3 DNA reads as TGCGCCAGCAGCAAAGGACAGGGCGAGCAGTACTTC. The complete variable domain, with remaining parts taken from reference TRBV5-1 and TRBJ2-7, reads KAGVTQTPRYLIKTRGQQVTLSCSPISGHRSVSWYQQTPGQGLQFLFEYFSETQRNKGNFPGRFSGRQFSNSRSEMNVSTLELGDSALYLCASSKGQGEQYFGPGTRLTVT.

The V gene is TRBV19, the J gene TRBJ1-5; no firm D call. The CDR3 runs 15 residues. CDR1 is LNHDA and CDR2 is SQIVND in the germline V gene (reference sequence). V lost 1 base and J 0 bases, leaving 7 bases between the germline ends. The DNA of the CDR3 is TGTGCCAGTAGTATAGCAGCGGATAGCAATCAGCCCCAGCATTTT. Translating it yields CASSIAADSNQPQHF.

The chain is built from TRBV7-8 and TRBJ1-5; TRBD1 is a possible D gene (5 bases). The germline V gene has CDR1 SGHVS and CDR2 FQNEAQ. This CDR3 region has 15 residues. With 1 base removed from V and 0 bases from J, the gap between germline ends came to 7 bases. The CDR3 here is CASSLGGPSNQPQHF. CDR3 sequence (DNA): TGTGCCAGCAGCTTAGGGGGCCCTAGCAATCAGCCCCAGCATTTT.

This rearrangement joins TRBV6-5 to TRBJ1-2, with D perhaps TRBD1 (6 bases). CDR3 length: 15 residues. Germline CDR1 reads MNHEY; CDR2 reads SVGAGI. V was trimmed by 7 bases and J by 1 base, leaving 16 bases between them. The CDR3: CASKVNTGSNYGYTF. DNA of the CDR3: TGTGCCAGCAAGGTCAATACAGGGAGTAACTATGGCTACACCTTC.

This chain joins TRBV3-1 (or the pseudogene TRBV3-2) and TRBJ2-7, with TRBD2 matching over 9 bases. Germline trimming cut 5 bases from V and 0 bases from J; bases unmatched to any gene: 11. The CDR3 has 17 amino acids. Germline V gives CDR1 LGHDT, CDR2 YNNKEL (reference sequence). The CDR3 DNA is TGTGCCAGCAGCAAACAGACTAGCGGAGTATACTCCTACGAGCAGTACTTC. It encodes CASSKQTSGVYSYEQYF.

This chain links TRBV7-8 with TRBJ2-1; 9 bases are shared with TRBD2. The CDR3 loop spans 15 amino acids. Germline V lookup: CDR1 SGHVS, CDR2 FQNEAQ. The ends lost 5 bases at V and 4 bases at J; junction bases unmatched: 6. The CDR3 DNA is TGTGCCAGCAGCCTTAGCGGGGGCCTTTACAATGAGCAGTTCTTC. It specifies CASSLSGGLYNEQFF.

This chain uses TRBV12-3 or TRBV12-4 with TRBJ2-5, with 8 nucleotides matching TRBD2. Trimming took 5 bases from V and 7 from J; bases not matched to a gene: 6. CDR3 size: 13 residues. This CDR3 reads CASSPGLAGTQYF. The CDR3 coding sequence is TGTGCCAGCAGTCCTGGACTAGCTGGGACCCAGTACTTC.

V gene TRBV19 combines with J gene TRBJ1-2; 8 bases match TRBD1. The CDR3 runs to 13 residues. Germline values: CDR1 LNHDA, CDR2 SQIVND (reference sequence). V was pared by 3 bases and J by 6 bases, with 3 bases of the junction left unmatched. The CDR3 spells CASSISDRDGYTF. The DNA for the CDR3 is TGTGCCAGTAGTATCTCGGACAGGGATGGCTACACCTTC.